This TCR beta chain was captured by sequencing in a study of blood T cell repertoires in COVID-19. Germline CDR1 DFQATT, CDR2 SNEGSKA (reference sequence). The CDR3 length is 14 residues. Trimming stripped 3 bases from V and 1 base from J, with 13 bases between. Measured with immunoSEQ multiplex PCR; TCRdb has only the in-frame clones, and not every one. The sample includes 300,000 or so clones, around 90% of them seen just once. Across over 20 US areas, participants ranged in age from about 18 to 90 years. Cohort placement rested on clinical history that participants reported themselves. This clonotype was obtained from a man aged 60-69 years who had recovered from COVID-19. Specimen: PBMCs or T cells enriched from blood (not recorded which). The chain joins TRBV20-1 to TRBJ2-7; possibly TRBD2 for D (6 bases). Here the CDR3 reads CSASSFGGSYEQYF. The CDR3 nucleotides are TGCAGTGCTAGTTCCTTCGGAGGGTCCTACGAGCAGTACTTC.